The clone carrying this T cell receptor beta chain was seen at least ten times. Its antigen is undetermined. The same CDR3 also results from other DNA sequences found in this sample. Trimming stripped 3 bases from V and 2 bases from J, with 4 bases between. This CDR3 has 12 residues. In germline, CDR1 is KGHSH, CDR2 LQKENI. In the original analysis: Clinicopathological groups of papillary thyroid cancer showed CDR3 differences that were used to build a distant-metastasis classifier. TCRdb re-called clones via MiXCR from the PCR reads. The V and J calls follow TCRdb's processing rather than the paper's. This sample has about 64,000 clones, with approximately 4.1% found just once. All patients were treatment-naive before thyroid surgery. The data were taken from a study of metastatic and nonmetastatic thyroid tumors. Study at large: Across peripheral blood and tumor or nodule tissue samples taken from malignant and benign thyroid patients, the repertoires were compared with one another.

General study findings and limits: Versus benign nodules, malignant thyroid tumors reportedly had significantly higher TCR beta diversity, in blood and tumor.

The chain recombines TRBV18 with TRBJ2-5; D remains unclear. The sample comprised blood. The sequence was collected from a female donor with papillary thyroid cancer or a benign thyroid nodule (not recorded which). Some clones in this sample may be carry-over from other donors' samples. CDR3 sequence reads: CASSPGQETQYF. The CDR3 DNA follows: TGTGCCAGCTCACCTGGACAAGAGACCCAGTACTTC.